This T cell receptor (beta chain) was obtained from a study of T cell responses to AZD1222 COVID-19 vaccine. With regard to this clone: Its target is unknown.

Sequenced by immunoSEQ multiplex PCR; TCRdb stores in-frame clones only, minus some. In the table there are about 150,000 clones, 80% to 90% of which are singletons. Study-level results: Once two AZD1222 doses were given, Spike-specific TCR breadth and depth went up. After the peak T cell response, and only then, were repertoires sampled. At baseline, seropositivity was found in only six AZD1222 recipients. In a largely white British group with more females than males, clonal diversity was possibly underestimated.

The clonotype comes from an adult in good health. Source: peripheral blood, taken on day 0 of AZD1222 vaccination.

CDR3 nucleotides: TGTGCCAGCAGCCAAACAGGGAACTACGAGCAGTACTTC. This gives the protein CASSQTGNYEQYF. The V gene is TRBV3-1 (or the pseudogene TRBV3-2), the J gene TRBJ2-7; D might be TRBD1 (6 bases). The CDR3 consists of 13 residues. V dropped 2 bases and J dropped 3 bases, with 8 bases sitting between them. CDR1 LGHDT and CDR2 YNNKEL come from the germline V gene (reference sequence).